The TCR beta chain described here comes from a study of T cells after yellow fever vaccination. Whole-study findings and limits: The secondary response peaked faster, at day 5 versus 15, but was weaker.

TCRdb re-derived calls from the 5' RACE reads in MiXCR, one entry per CDR3 protein. The sample consists of approximately 130,000 distinct CDR3 sequences, 13% to 15% of them appearing once. CDR3 length: 11 residues. Germline V CDR1 and CDR2: SGHTA, FQGNSA. V was cut by 6 bases and J by 5 bases, with 7 bases left in between. This clonotype appeared a few times. Its specificity is not known. The sequences come from CD8+ T cells sorted from PBMCs, collected 5 days after the yellow fever booster vaccination. This TCR came from a man in his late teens or twenties who received the YFV17D yellow fever vaccine. This rearrangement joins TRBV7-2 to TRBJ2-5, with D hard to call. Here the CDR3 reads CASRTKETQYF. CDR3 bases: TGTGCCAGCAGGACGAAGGAGACCCAGTACTTC.